These T cell receptor beta chains were read from a single sample in a study of T cell responses to AZD1222 COVID-19 vaccine. TCRdb keeps only in-frame clones here, not all; method: immunoSEQ multiplex PCR. The table records fewer than 70,000 clones, roughly 80% of them present only once. The sequencing here drew on peripheral blood, taken 28 days after the second AZD1222 dose. Every receptor here comes from an adult who received the AZD1222 COVID-19 vaccine. Each CDR3 is given without its conserved first and last residue. Each record gives: J gene, V gene, D gene, CDR3 protein. A D gene is named only where the DNA matches it firmly.

TRBJ2-3	TRBV6-2/TRBV6-3	.	ASSPTYSERGDTQY
TRBJ1-1	TRBV12-3/TRBV12-4	.	ASSFRGETEAF
TRBJ2-7	TRBV19	.	ASSMGTSVHYEQY
TRBJ1-6	TRBV3-1/TRBV3-2	.	ARPGDYNSPLH
TRBJ2-1	TRBV4-2	.	ASSQVGGDPYNEQF
TRBJ2-7	TRBV28	TRBD1	ASSFHRPKGQETYEQY
TRBJ1-2	TRBV7-9	.	ASSLIGEGGYT
TRBJ2-5	TRBV9	.	ASSVGGEAETQY
TRBJ1-2	TRBV6-1	.	ASSVEGPRAPLYGYT
TRBJ2-1	TRBV10-3	TRBD1	AIKDRDDEQF
TRBJ1-1	TRBV7-9	.	ASSPLGETEAF
TRBJ1-5	TRBV28	.	ASSPRSGENQPQH
TRBJ1-6	TRBV6-6	.	ASSYEGGDNSPLH
TRBJ1-2	TRBV28	TRBD1	ASSSGQGVVGYT
TRBJ2-5	TRBV3-1/TRBV3-2	.	ASSQGVQETQY
TRBJ1-2	TRBV18	.	ASSLNNQWRRGYT
TRBJ2-3	TRBV2	.	ASSDQERADTQY
TRBJ2-2	TRBV6-5	.	ASSSGGTGELF
TRBJ2-7	TRBV20-1	TRBD1	SASHPGQGGEQY
TRBJ2-3	TRBV20-1	.	SASSGSTDTQY
TRBJ1-5	TRBV7-8	.	ASSSLGDPNQPQH
TRBJ2-2	TRBV7-2	.	ASSLGVAKTGELF
TRBJ1-2	TRBV4-1	.	ASSQDPGFGSPNGYT
TRBJ1-5	TRBV18	.	ASSPADNQPQH
TRBJ1-2	TRBV5-1	.	ASSPSNYGYT
TRBJ1-1	TRBV5-1	.	ASSLTGGLNTEAF
TRBJ1-1	TRBV6-5	.	ASYTGLSTEAF
TRBJ1-4	TRBV5-1	.	ASQSSTNEKLF
TRBJ1-3	TRBV28	.	ASSPYPGNTIY
TRBJ1-1	TRBV7-8	.	ASSLKGQGRTEAF
TRBJ1-3	TRBV10-3	.	AISDSSGNTIY
TRBJ1-5	TRBV20-1	.	SASVSGRGNQPQH
TRBJ1-5	TRBV24-1	.	ATSDGTFLSNQPQH